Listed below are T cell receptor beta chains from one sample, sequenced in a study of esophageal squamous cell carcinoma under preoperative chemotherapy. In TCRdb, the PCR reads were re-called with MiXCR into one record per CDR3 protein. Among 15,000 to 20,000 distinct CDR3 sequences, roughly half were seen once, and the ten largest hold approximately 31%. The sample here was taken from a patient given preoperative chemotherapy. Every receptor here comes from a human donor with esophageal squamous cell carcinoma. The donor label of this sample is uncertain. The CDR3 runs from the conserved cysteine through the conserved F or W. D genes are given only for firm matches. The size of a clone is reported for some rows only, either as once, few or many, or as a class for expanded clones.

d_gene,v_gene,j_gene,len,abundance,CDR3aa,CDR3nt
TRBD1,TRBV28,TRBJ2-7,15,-,CASSHAGTGDGEQYF,TGTGCCAGCAGCCACGCCGGGACAGGGGATGGCGAGCAGTACTTC
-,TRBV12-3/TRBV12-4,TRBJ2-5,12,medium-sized,CASSLGQLTQYF,TGTGCCAGCAGCTTGGGCCAGCTGACCCAGTACTTC
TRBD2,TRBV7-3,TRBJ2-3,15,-,CASSAGSGDINTQYF,TGTGCCAGCAGCGCGGGTAGCGGGGACATAAATACGCAGTATTTT
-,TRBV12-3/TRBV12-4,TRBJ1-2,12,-,CASSPGGDGYTF,TGTGCCAGCAGCCCAGGAGGAGATGGCTACACCTTC
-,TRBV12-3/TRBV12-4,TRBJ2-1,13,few,CASSFTLPGTQFF,TGTGCCAGCAGTTTTACACTCCCCGGGACCCAGTTCTTC
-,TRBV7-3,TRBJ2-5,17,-,CASSLGPGGGDQETQYF,TGTGCCAGCAGCTTGGGACCCGGGGGCGGGGACCAAGAGACCCAGTACTTC
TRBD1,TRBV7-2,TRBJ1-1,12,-,CASSRDRGEAFF,TGTGCCAGCAGCCGGGACAGAGGTGAAGCTTTCTTT
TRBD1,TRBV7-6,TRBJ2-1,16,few,CASSPTGDLVKETQFF,TGTGCCAGCAGTCCTACAGGGGACCTGGTAAAAGAGACCCAGTTCTTC
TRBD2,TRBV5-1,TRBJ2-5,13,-,CASSLTAGETQYF,TGCGCCAGCAGCTTGACGGCGGGGGAGACCCAGTATTTC
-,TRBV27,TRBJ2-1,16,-,CASSFNWGSSYNEQFF,TGTGCCAGCAGTTTTAATTGGGGTAGCTCCTACAATGAGCAGTTCTTC
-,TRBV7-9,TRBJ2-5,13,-,CASSSKGPETQYF,TGTGCCAGCAGCTCGAAAGGACCAGAGACCCAGTACTTC
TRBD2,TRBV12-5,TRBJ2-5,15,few,CASGFGGSAQETQYF,TGTGCTAGTGGTTTTGGCGGGAGTGCCCAAGAGACCCAGTACTTC
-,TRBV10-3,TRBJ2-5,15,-,CAISESSRGQETQYF,TGTGCCATCAGTGAGTCGAGCCGGGGTCAAGAGACCCAGTACTTC
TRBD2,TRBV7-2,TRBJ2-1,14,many,CASSLGLTYNEQFF,TGTGCCAGCAGCCTGGGACTAACCTACAATGAGCAGTTCTTC
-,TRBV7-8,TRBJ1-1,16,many,CASSPGRVGVGTEAFF,TGTGCCAGCAGCCCCGGCAGGGTGGGCGTAGGCACTGAAGCTTTCTTT
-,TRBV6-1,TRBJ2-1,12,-,CASGRGVDEQFF,TGTGCCAGCGGCAGGGGAGTAGATGAGCAGTTCTTC
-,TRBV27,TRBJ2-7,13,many,CASSWGPLDEQYF,TGTGCCAGCAGTTGGGGGCCCCTGGACGAGCAGTACTTC
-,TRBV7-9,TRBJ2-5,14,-,CASSLGEFGWTQYF,TGTGCCAGCAGCTTAGGAGAATTTGGGTGGACCCAGTACTTC
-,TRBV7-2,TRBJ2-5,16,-,CASSLGPGQNKDTQYF,TGTGCCAGCAGCTTGGGGCCGGGCCAGAACAAAGACACCCAGTACTTC
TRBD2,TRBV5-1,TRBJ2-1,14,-,CASILAGGTDEQFF,TGCGCCAGTATACTAGCGGGAGGGACGGATGAGCAGTTCTTC
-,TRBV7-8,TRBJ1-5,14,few,CASSLRESNQPQHF,TGTGCCAGCAGCCTCCGGGAAAGCAACCAGCCCCAGCATTTT
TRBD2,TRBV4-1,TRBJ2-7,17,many,CASSPHRGGSSSYEQYF,TGCGCCAGCAGCCCTCACCGGGGCGGGAGTAGCTCCTACGAGCAGTACTTC
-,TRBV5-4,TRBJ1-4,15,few,CASSPRQTANEKLFF,TGTGCCAGCAGCCCGCGACAGACAGCTAATGAAAAACTGTTTTTT
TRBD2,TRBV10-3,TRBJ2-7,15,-,CAISDGTSGTYEQYF,TGTGCCATCAGTGATGGAACTAGCGGAACCTACGAGCAGTACTTC
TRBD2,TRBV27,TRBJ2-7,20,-,CASSFAMNSGGLPSSYEQYF,TGTGCCAGCAGTTTCGCGATGAATAGCGGGGGCTTGCCGAGCTCCTACGAGCAGTACTTC
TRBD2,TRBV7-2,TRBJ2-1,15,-,CASSPRTSGRYEQFF,TGTGCCAGCAGCCCGAGGACTAGCGGGAGGTACGAGCAGTTCTTC
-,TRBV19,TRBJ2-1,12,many,CASSIHLDEQFF,TGTGCCAGTAGTATACATTTGGATGAGCAGTTCTTC
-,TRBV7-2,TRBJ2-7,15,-,CASSLVPQVEYEQYF,TGTGCCAGCAGCTTAGTCCCCCAGGTCGAATACGAGCAGTACTTC
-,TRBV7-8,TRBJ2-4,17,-,CASRLHTGRRAKNIQYF,TGTGCCAGCAGACTCCATACAGGGAGGAGAGCCAAAAACATTCAGTACTTC
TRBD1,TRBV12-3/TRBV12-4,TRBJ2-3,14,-,CASSPRQGGPTQYF,TGTGCCAGCAGCCCCAGACAGGGGGGCCCCACGCAGTATTTT
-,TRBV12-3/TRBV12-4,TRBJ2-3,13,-,CASLSSATDTQYF,TGTGCCAGCCTGTCTAGCGCCACAGATACGCAGTATTTT
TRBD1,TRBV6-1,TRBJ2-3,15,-,CASRTGQVDTGTQYF,TGTGCCAGCAGAACCGGACAGGTGGACACAGGTACGCAGTATTTT
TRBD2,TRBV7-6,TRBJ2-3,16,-,CASSLDLAGRTDTQYF,TGTGCCAGCAGCTTAGATCTAGCGGGTCGCACAGATACGCAGTATTTT
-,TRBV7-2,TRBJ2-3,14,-,CGSRWLNGKDTQYF,TGTGGCAGCAGGTGGCTGAACGGCAAAGATACGCAGTATTTT
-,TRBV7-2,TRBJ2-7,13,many,CASSLGGDYEQYF,TGTGCCAGCAGCTTAGGGGGGGACTACGAGCAGTACTTC
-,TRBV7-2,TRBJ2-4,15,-,CARGHTGDDKNTQYF,TGTGCCAGGGGTCATACGGGGGATGACAAAAACACTCAGTACTTC
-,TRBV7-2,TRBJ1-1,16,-,CASKLGRGEGRTEAFF,TGTGCCAGCAAGCTAGGGAGGGGAGAAGGGCGCACTGAAGCTTTCTTT
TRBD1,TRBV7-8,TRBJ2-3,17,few,CASSLALGDRATDTQYF,TGTGCCAGCAGCTTAGCGCTAGGGGACAGGGCCACAGATACGCAGTATTTT
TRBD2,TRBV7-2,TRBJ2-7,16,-,CASSARGGGSPDTQYF,TGTGCCAGCAGCGCACGCGGGGGGGGTAGCCCAGATACGCAGTACTTC
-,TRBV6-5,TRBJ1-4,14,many,CASSNGRSNEKLFF,TGTGCCAGCAGTAACGGACGGAGTAATGAAAAACTGTTTTTT
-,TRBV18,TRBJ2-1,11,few,CASSSRDEQFF,TGTGCCAGCTCATCACGGGATGAGCAGTTCTTC
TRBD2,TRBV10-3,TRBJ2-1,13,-,CATLAGVSDEQFF,TGTGCCACCTTGGCGGGAGTGAGCGATGAGCAGTTCTTC
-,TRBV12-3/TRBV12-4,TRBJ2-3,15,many,CASSHAGLSTDTQYF,TGTGCCAGCAGTCATGCGGGGCTAAGCACAGATACGCAGTATTTT
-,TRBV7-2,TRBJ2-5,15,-,CASSQEVIAQEIQYF,TGTGCCAGCAGCCAGGAGGTAATAGCCCAAGAGATCCAGTACTTC
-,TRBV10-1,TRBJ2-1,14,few,CASSELDGFSEQFF,TGCGCCAGCAGTGAACTAGATGGGTTTTCGGAGCAGTTCTTC
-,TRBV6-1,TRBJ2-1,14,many,CASKRDPSYNEQFF,TGTGCCAGCAAACGGGATCCCTCCTACAATGAGCAGTTCTTC
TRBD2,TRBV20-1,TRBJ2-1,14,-,CSASNSGRFNEQFF,TGCAGTGCAAGTAATAGCGGGAGGTTCAATGAGCAGTTCTTC
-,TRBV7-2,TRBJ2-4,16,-,CASSARQVGAKDMQYF,TGTGCCAGCAGCGCACGACAGGTGGGGGCCAAAGATATGCAGTATTTC
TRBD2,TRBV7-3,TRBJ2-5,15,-,CASSAASGDIETQYF,TGTGCCAGCAGCGCCGCTAGCGGGGACATAGAGACGCAGTATTTC
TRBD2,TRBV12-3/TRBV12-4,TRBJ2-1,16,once,CASSPSGRGGNNEQFF,TGTGCCAGCAGCCCTAGCGGGAGGGGAGGGAACAATGAGCAGTTCTTC
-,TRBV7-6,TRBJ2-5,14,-,CAGSLSTDQGTQYF,TGTGCCGGCAGCTTAAGCACAGACCAGGGTACCCAGTACTTC
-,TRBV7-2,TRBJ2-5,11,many,CASSPQETQYF,TGTGCCAGCAGCCCCCAGGAGACCCAGTACTTC
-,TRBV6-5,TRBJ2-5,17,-,CASSYSRGGVGQKSQLF,TGTGCCAGCAGTTACTCGAGAGGCGGGGTGGGGCAAAAGTCCCAACTTTTC
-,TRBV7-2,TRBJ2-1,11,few,CASSPYNEQFF,TGTGCCAGCAGCCCCTACAATGAGCAGTTCTTC
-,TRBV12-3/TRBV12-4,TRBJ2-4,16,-,CASSHRGGTFQDIQYF,TGTGCCAGCAGCCATAGGGGGGGCACTTTCCAAGACATCCAGTACTTC